This is a list of T cell receptor beta chains from one sample in a study of metastatic and nonmetastatic thyroid tumors. MiXCR reprocessed the PCR reads for TCRdb. Of about 16,000 clones in the sample, 9.5% to 15% were seen once. The sequenced sample consisted of blood. The receptors were gathered from a female donor with papillary thyroid cancer or a benign thyroid nodule (not recorded which). Some clones in this sample may be carry-over from other donors' samples. The CDR3 runs from the conserved cysteine through the conserved F or W. D genes are given only for firm matches. Size values are once, few and many counts, or a class for expanded clones, and some rows have none.

j_call d_call clone_size cdr3_length v_call cdr3_nt cdr3_aa
TRBJ2-3 TRBD2 many 18 TRBV5-1 TGCGCCAGCAGCCGGGGAGGGCTAGCGGGAGGCCCCACAGATACGCAGTATTTT CASSRGGLAGGPTDTQYF
TRBJ2-7 TRBD2 many 15 TRBV20-1 TGCAGTGCTAGACCCCGTGGGACTAGCGAACGCGAGCAGTACTTC CSARPRGTSEREQYF
TRBJ2-1 NA NA 17 TRBV10-3 TGTGCCATCAGTGAGTACGGTGGGGCTGCTTCCTACAATGAGCAGTTCTTC CAISEYGGAASYNEQFF
TRBJ2-2 NA medium-sized 16 TRBV28 TGTGCCAGCAGCCGCTGGTCGGACGGGAACACCGGGGAGCTGTTTTTT CASSRWSDGNTGELFF
TRBJ2-1 TRBD2 NA 21 TRBV11-2 TGTGCCAGCAGCTTAGACCCCTCCCACCCGGGACTAGCGGAACCTTACAATGAGCAGTTCTTC CASSLDPSHPGLAEPYNEQFF
TRBJ2-2 TRBD2 NA 16 TRBV30 TGTGCCTGGAGTGTACAGCTAGCGGGAGAGCCCGGGGAGCTGTTTTTT CAWSVQLAGEPGELFF
TRBJ2-2 NA few 14 TRBV15 TGTGCCACCAGCTGGGATCAGAACACCGGGGAGCTGTTTTTT CATSWDQNTGELFF
TRBJ1-1 NA many 12 TRBV11-2 TGTGCCAGCAGCCCACGGGACACTGAAGCTTTCTTT CASSPRDTEAFF
TRBJ2-2 TRBD2 few 15 TRBV6-1 TGTGCCAGCAGCCAGCGGGACTCCCCCACCGGGGAGCTGTTTTTT CASSQRDSPTGELFF
TRBJ1-1 NA NA 17 TRBV18 TGTGCCAGCTCACCGGGTAGCTCCAGGGGATCGAACACTGAAGCTTTCTTT CASSPGSSRGSNTEAFF
TRBJ2-7 NA many 11 TRBV20-1 TGCAGTGCTCCTCGTACCTACGAGCAGTACTTC CSAPRTYEQYF
TRBJ1-6 TRBD1 medium-sized 16 TRBV15 TGTGCCACCAGCAGAGATCGCACAGGGGGTAATTCACCCCTCCACTTT CATSRDRTGGNSPLHF
TRBJ2-7 NA many 13 TRBV20-1 TGCAGTGCTAGAGGAAACGTAGACTACGAGCAGTACTTC CSARGNVDYEQYF
TRBJ1-1 NA few 12 TRBV19 TGTGCCAGTAGTCTGGGGGACACTGAAGCTTTCTTT CASSLGDTEAFF
TRBJ1-4 TRBD1 many 14 TRBV5-1 TGCGCCAGCAGCTTGGGACAGGGTGGGGAAAAACTGTTTTTT CASSLGQGGEKLFF
TRBJ2-2 NA NA 15 TRBV19 TGTGCCATCCGTGCGGGGTGTATAAACACCGGGGAGCTGTTTTTT CAIRAGCINTGELFF
TRBJ1-6 NA many 16 TRBV5-4 TGTGCCAGCAGCTCAGGGGTTCAGGTGTATAATTCACCCCTCCACTTT CASSSGVQVYNSPLHF
TRBJ2-3 NA medium-sized 14 TRBV6-2/TRBV6-3 TGTGCCAGCAGCCGCGGGACCCATACAGATACGCAGTATTTT CASSRGTHTDTQYF
TRBJ2-7 TRBD1 few 14 TRBV6-1 TGTGCCAGCAGAACCGGGACAGGGGCCTACGAGCAGTACTTC CASRTGTGAYEQYF
TRBJ1-6 TRBD1 many 15 TRBV7-2 TGTGCCAGCAGCAACAGACAGGGTAGAAATTCACCCCTCCACTTT CASSNRQGRNSPLHF
TRBJ1-5 NA many 14 TRBV19 TGTGCCAGTAGTATAGGAGTTAGCAATCAGCCCCAGCATTTT CASSIGVSNQPQHF
TRBJ2-1 NA many 11 TRBV5-8 TGTGCCAGCAGCACCGTAGCCGAGCAGTTCTTC CASSTVAEQFF
TRBJ1-6 NA many 13 TRBV9 TGTGCCAGCAGCGTAGGTCCAGAAACACCCCTCCACTTT CASSVGPETPLHF
TRBJ2-3 NA many 14 TRBV10-2 TGCGCCAGCGTGACGGCAAATGGGGCAGATACGCAGTATTTT CASVTANGADTQYF
TRBJ2-5 TRBD1 many 15 TRBV7-9 TGTGCCAGCAGCTTAGCGACAGGGTGGGGAGAGACCCAGTACTTC CASSLATGWGETQYF
TRBJ1-1 TRBD1 NA 13 TRBV30 TGTGCCTGGATTCAGGGGGTTCGGACTGAAGCTTTCTTT CAWIQGVRTEAFF
TRBJ1-1 NA many 14 TRBV12-3/TRBV12-4 TGTGCCAGCAGTGTACAGGGAGTTAGCACTGAAGCTTTCTTT CASSVQGVSTEAFF
TRBJ1-4 NA many 15 TRBV9 TGTGCCAGCAGCGTAGGGGGCCTAACTAATGAAAAACTGTTTTTT CASSVGGLTNEKLFF
TRBJ2-6 NA medium-sized 15 TRBV6-1 TGTGCCAGCAGTCGGAGGGCCTCTGGGGCCAACGTCCTGACTTTC CASSRRASGANVLTF
TRBJ1-2 NA many 13 TRBV27 TGTGCCAGCAGCCAGCAAGGGGCGCGTGGCTACACCTTC CASSQQGARGYTF
TRBJ2-7 TRBD2 medium-sized 16 TRBV27 TGTGCCAGCAGCTATTCTAGCGGGAGGGCCGAGTACGAGCAGTACTTC CASSYSSGRAEYEQYF
TRBJ2-2 NA medium-sized 16 TRBV15 TGTGCCACCAGCAGATCTCGGACAGGAGGGTCCGGGGAGCTGTTTTTT CATSRSRTGGSGELFF
TRBJ2-2 NA NA 16 TRBV7-3 TGTGCCAGCAGCCAAACGGGACCAGCTAACACCGGGGAGCTGTTTTTT CASSQTGPANTGELFF
TRBJ2-5 NA many 12 TRBV6-1 TGTGCCAGCAGCTCGGCCCAAGAGACCCAGTACTTC CASSSAQETQYF
TRBJ2-3 TRBD2 NA 15 TRBV6-1 TGTGCCAGCAGCACCCGGGGGGGCCTTGCAGATACGCAGTATTTT CASSTRGGLADTQYF
TRBJ2-6 NA NA 13 TRBV5-1 TGCGCCAGCAGCTTGACCAGGGCCAACGTCCTGACTTTC CASSLTRANVLTF
TRBJ2-2 TRBD2 many 14 TRBV18 TGTGCCAGCTCAGTATCTAGCGGGACCGGGGAGCTGTTTTTT CASSVSSGTGELFF
TRBJ2-7 NA medium-sized 15 TRBV27 TGTGCCAGCAGTTTGACCCCGGGACTTTCCTACGAGCAGTACTTC CASSLTPGLSYEQYF
TRBJ2-7 NA many 10 TRBV28 TGTGCCAGCAGTTCCCAAAGGAAGTACTTC CASSSQRKYF
TRBJ2-5 TRBD1 many 13 TRBV27 TGTGCCAGCAGGACAGGGGTATCAGAGACCCAGTACTTC CASRTGVSETQYF
TRBJ1-6 TRBD1 NA 14 TRBV30 TGTGCCTGGAGCTCTGGACAGGGGCGGTCACCCCTCCACTTT CAWSSGQGRSPLHF
TRBJ1-1 TRBD1 NA 13 TRBV25-1 TGTGCCAGCATGGACAGGGTTGACACTGAAGCTTTCTTT CASMDRVDTEAFF
TRBJ1-1 NA many 16 TRBV7-6 TGTGCCAGCAGCTTGGCCCCCCAGGCTATCGACACTGAAGCTTTCTTT CASSLAPQAIDTEAFF
TRBJ2-1 TRBD1 few 16 TRBV10-2 TGCGCCAGCAGACCTCCAGGGACAGCTACCTACAATGAGCAGTTCTTC CASRPPGTATYNEQFF
TRBJ2-2 NA many 15 TRBV6-1 TGTGCCAGCAGTGAGATCACAGGGACACCGTGGGAGCTGTTTTTT CASSEITGTPWELFF
TRBJ1-5 NA medium-sized 13 TRBV28 TGTGCCAGCAGTTGGACAGTCAATCAGCCCCAGCATTTT CASSWTVNQPQHF
TRBJ1-5 NA many 14 TRBV19 TGTGCCAGTAGTCTCCGGGGGACCAATCAGCCCCAGCATTTT CASSLRGTNQPQHF
TRBJ1-2 NA few 16 TRBV6-2/TRBV6-3 TGTGCCATCATTCGCCGAACAAACCCCGGGAGCTATGGCTACACCTTC CAIIRRTNPGSYGYTF
TRBJ2-7 NA NA 11 TRBV12-3/TRBV12-4 TGTGCCAGCAGTTTGTTTGTCGAGCAGTACTTC CASSLFVEQYF
TRBJ2-5 NA many 15 TRBV18 TGTGCCAGCTCACCCCTCACAGGGATGGAAGAGACCCAGTACTTC CASSPLTGMEETQYF
TRBJ2-4 NA many 17 TRBV12-3/TRBV12-4 TGTGCCAGCAGTTTCAGCATACAGGCGGCGGACCAAGGCATTCAGTACTTC CASSFSIQAADQGIQYF
TRBJ2-1 NA many 13 TRBV10-3 TGTGCCACCCTAGGGTGGGGGAACAATGAGCAGTTCTTC CATLGWGNNEQFF
TRBJ2-2 NA many 16 TRBV5-1 TGCGCCAGCAGCCCGGCTGCTAGCAGGAACACCGGGGAGCTGTTTTTT CASSPAASRNTGELFF
TRBJ2-1 NA many 13 TRBV28 TGTGCCAGCAGTTTATATAATGGGGATGAGCAGTTCTTC CASSLYNGDEQFF
TRBJ2-7 TRBD2 medium-sized 15 TRBV6-1 TGTGCCAGCAGGAAGCTTAGCGGGAGACATTACGAGCAGTACTTC CASRKLSGRHYEQYF
TRBJ1-6 TRBD1 many 14 TRBV7-9 TGTGCCAGCAGCTCTAAGACAGGGAACTCACCCCTCCACTTT CASSSKTGNSPLHF
TRBJ1-2 TRBD1 many 14 TRBV9 TGTGCCAGCAGCCCCCGGACAGGGGAAAGTGGCTACACCTTC CASSPRTGESGYTF
TRBJ1-6 NA many 15 TRBV18 TGTGCCAGCTCACCCGGGCAGGGTGGTAATTCACCCCTCCACTTT CASSPGQGGNSPLHF
TRBJ2-1 TRBD1 many 15 TRBV7-2 TGTGCCAGCATCAGGGACAGGGGGTCCTACAATGAGCAGTTCTTC CASIRDRGSYNEQFF